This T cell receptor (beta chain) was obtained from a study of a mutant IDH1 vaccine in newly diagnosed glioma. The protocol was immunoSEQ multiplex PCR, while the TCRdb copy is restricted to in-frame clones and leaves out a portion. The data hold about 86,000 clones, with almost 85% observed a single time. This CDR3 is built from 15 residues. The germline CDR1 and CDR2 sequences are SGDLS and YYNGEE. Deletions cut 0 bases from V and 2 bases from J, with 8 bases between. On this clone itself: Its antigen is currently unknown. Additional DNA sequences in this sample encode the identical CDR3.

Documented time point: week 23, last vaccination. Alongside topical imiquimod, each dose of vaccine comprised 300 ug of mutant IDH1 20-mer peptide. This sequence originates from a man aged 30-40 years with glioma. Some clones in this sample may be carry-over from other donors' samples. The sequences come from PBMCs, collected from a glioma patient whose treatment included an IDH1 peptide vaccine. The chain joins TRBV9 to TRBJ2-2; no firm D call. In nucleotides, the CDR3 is TGTGCCAGCAGCGTAGGGGGATCTAACACCGGGGAGCTGTTTTTT. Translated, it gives CASSVGGSNTGELFF.